Sequencing of this T cell receptor (beta chain) was carried out in a study of lymphopenia after photon versus proton radiotherapy. The assay was immunoSEQ multiplex PCR, and TCRdb's table has in-frame clones only and misses some. The sample includes roughly 150,000 clones, approximately 86% of them seen just once. Study-level findings and limits: Under photons, naive T cells and diversity fell while effector/memory populations rose.

A word on this clone: The target antigen is unknown.

The CDR3 has 14 amino acids. The junction had 5 bases not matched to a gene; V was cut back by 6 bases and J by 5 bases. Germline values: CDR1 LNHDA, CDR2 SQIVND (reference sequence). This TCR was sampled from a man aged 45-65 years with gastric cancer. This specimen consisted of peripheral blood, obtained from a patient treated with photon-based radiotherapy. This sequence joins TRBV19 and TRBJ2-3; 10 bases map to TRBD2. CDR3 nucleotides: TGTGCCAGTAGAAGCGGGAGGGGGGGAGATACGCAGTATTTT. Protein sequence: CASRSGRGGDTQYF.